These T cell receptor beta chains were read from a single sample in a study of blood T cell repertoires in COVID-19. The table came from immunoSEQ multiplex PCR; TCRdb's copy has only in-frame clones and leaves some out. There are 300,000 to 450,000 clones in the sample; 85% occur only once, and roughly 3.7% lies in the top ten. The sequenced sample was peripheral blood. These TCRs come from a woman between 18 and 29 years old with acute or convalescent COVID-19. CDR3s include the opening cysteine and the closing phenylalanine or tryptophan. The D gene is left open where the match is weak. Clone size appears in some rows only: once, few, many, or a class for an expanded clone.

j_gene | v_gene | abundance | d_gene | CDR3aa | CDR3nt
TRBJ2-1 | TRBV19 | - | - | CASSQPLYNEQFF | TGTGCCAGTAGTCAACCACTTTACAATGAGCAGTTCTTC
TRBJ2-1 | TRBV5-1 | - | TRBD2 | CASSLVGVLRKREIGEQFF | TGCGCCAGCAGCTTGGTAGGGGTCCTACGGAAGCGGGAGATTGGCGAGCAGTTCTTC
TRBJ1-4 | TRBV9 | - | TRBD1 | CASGTGATNEKLFF | TGTGCCAGTGGGACAGGGGCGACGAATGAAAAACTGTTTTTT
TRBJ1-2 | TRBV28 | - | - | CASSFPGIAGYTF | TGTGCCAGCAGTTTTCCCGGGATTGCCGGCTACACCTTC
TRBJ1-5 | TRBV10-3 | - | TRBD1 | CAISQGAGSNQPQHF | TGTGCCATCAGTCAGGGGGCTGGGAGCAATCAGCCCCAGCATTTT
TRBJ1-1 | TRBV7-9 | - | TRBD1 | CASITGEGWSAEAFF | TGTGCCAGCATCACAGGGGAAGGATGGTCTGCTGAAGCTTTCTTT
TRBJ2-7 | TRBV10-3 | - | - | CAISDHSLTYEQYF | TGTGCCATCAGTGATCACAGCCTCACCTACGAGCAGTACTTC
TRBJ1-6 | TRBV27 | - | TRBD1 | CASRRDRVFTSPLHF | TGTGCCAGCCGTCGGGACAGGGTGTTTACTTCACCCCTCCACTTT
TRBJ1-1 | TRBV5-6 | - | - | CASSVLRETEAFF | TGTGCCAGCAGCGTTCTCCGAGAGACTGAAGCTTTCTTT
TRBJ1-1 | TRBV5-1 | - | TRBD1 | CASSLGTGSSEAFF | TGCGCCAGCAGCTTGGGGACAGGGAGTTCCGAAGCTTTCTTT
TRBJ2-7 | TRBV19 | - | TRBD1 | CATSRLGTGAYEQYF | TGTGCCACCTCTCGATTAGGGACAGGGGCCTACGAGCAGTACTTC
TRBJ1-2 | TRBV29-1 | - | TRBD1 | CSVEEGGDGYTF | TGCAGCGTTGAAGAAGGGGGCGACGGCTACACCTTC
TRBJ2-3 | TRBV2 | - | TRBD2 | CASGVAGGTDTQYF | TGTGCCTCCGGGGTGGCGGGGGGCACAGATACGCAGTATTTT
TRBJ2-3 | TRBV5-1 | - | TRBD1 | CASSLVGAGGGDTQYF | TGCGCCAGCAGCTTGGTAGGGGCAGGGGGCGGAGATACGCAGTATTTT
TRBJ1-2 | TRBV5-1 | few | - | CASTRWEGGRDGYTF | TGCGCCAGCACGCGGTGGGAGGGAGGACGGGATGGCTACACCTTC
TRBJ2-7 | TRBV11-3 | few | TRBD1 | CASSPTVSGTGNGQEQYF | TGTGCCAGCAGCCCCACAGTTTCCGGGACAGGGAATGGACAAGAGCAGTACTTC